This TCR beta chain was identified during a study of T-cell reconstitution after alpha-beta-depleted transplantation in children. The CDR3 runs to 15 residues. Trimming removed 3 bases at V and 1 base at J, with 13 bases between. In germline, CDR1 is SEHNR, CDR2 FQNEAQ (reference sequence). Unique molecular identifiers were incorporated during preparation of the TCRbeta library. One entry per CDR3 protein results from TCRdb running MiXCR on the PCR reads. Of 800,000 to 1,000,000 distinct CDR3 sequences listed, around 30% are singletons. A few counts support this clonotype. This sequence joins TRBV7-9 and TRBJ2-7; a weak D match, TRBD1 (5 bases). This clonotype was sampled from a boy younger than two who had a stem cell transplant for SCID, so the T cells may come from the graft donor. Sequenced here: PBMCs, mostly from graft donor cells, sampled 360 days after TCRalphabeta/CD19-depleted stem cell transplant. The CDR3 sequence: CASSFWSGHSYEQYF. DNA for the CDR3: TGTGCCAGCAGCTTCTGGTCAGGGCATTCCTACGAGCAGTACTTC.